Following are 15 T cell receptor beta chains from one sample sequenced in a study of T-cell memory formation after mild COVID-19. MiXCR, applied by TCRdb to the 5' RACE reads, yields one record per CDR3 protein. Here the sample spans around 62,000 distinct CDR3 sequences, roughly 26% being singletons. Sequencing was carried out using PBMCs or a T cell subset sorted from them (not recorded which). These receptor sequences come from a man between 18 and 29 years old who had mild COVID-19 (a few samples of this study predate the infection). Cell type and time point are not known.

The sample holds a few counts of this clonotype. The rearrangement uses TRBV5-6 and TRBJ2-7, with 10 bases aligning to TRBD1. From germline, CDR1 is SGHDT and CDR2 YYEEEE. This CDR3 is 14 amino acids long. The J segment lost 6 bases and the V segment lost 4 bases, leaving 7 bases of the junction unmatched. CDR3 coding DNA: TGTGCCAGCAGCCGGGGACAGGGGTACGGCGAGCAGTACTTC. This sequence encodes CASSRGQGYGEQYF. The complete variable domain, with remaining parts taken from reference TRBV5-6 and TRBJ2-7, reads DAGVTQSPTHLIKTRGQQVTLRCSPKSGHDTVSWYQQALGQGPQFIFQYYEEEERQRGNFPDRFSGHQFPNYSSELNVNALLLGDSALYLCASSRGQGYGEQYFGPGTRLTVT.

The gene calls are TRBV4-1 and TRBJ2-7, with 9 bases lining up with TRBD2. There are 15 residues in the CDR3. Germline V gene sequence: CDR1 MGHRA, CDR2 YSYEKL. The J segment lost 3 bases and the V segment lost 4 bases, leaving 7 bases of the junction unmatched. This CDR3 is CASSLLSGGYYEQYV. The CDR3 bases are TGCGCCAGCAGCCTCCTTAGCGGGGGTTACTACGAGCAGTACGTC.

This clonotype was counted a few times. The rearrangement uses TRBV18 and TRBJ2-5, with no clear D. V lost 2 bases to trimming and J lost 1 base, with 5 bases between them. Germline V gene lookup returns CDR1 KGHSH and CDR2 LQKENI. The length of the CDR3 is 13 residues. The CDR3 spells CASSPDGQETQYF. The CDR3 coding sequence is TGTGCCAGCTCACCAGACGGCCAAGAGACCCAGTACTTC.

This clonotype was seen a few times. The chain couples TRBV4-3 to TRBJ2-1, with a weak D call TRBD2 (5 bases). In germline, CDR1 is LGHNA, CDR2 YSLEER. CDR3 size: 16 residues. The V end lost 5 bases, the J end lost 0 bases, and 14 bases lay between the germline ends. The CDR3 protein is CASSFFLGSSYNEQFF. CDR3 DNA sequence: TGCGCCAGCAGCTTCTTCTTAGGGAGCTCCTACAATGAGCAGTTCTTC.

This clonotype was detected only once. V and J are TRBV5-1 and TRBJ1-1, with TRBD1 matching over 11 bases. This CDR3 contains 15 residues. Losses at the gene ends were 1 base for V and 4 bases for J; bases not matched to a gene: 3. Per the germline V gene, CDR1 is SGHRS and CDR2 is YFSETQ. This chain's CDR3 is CASSLPGTGGTEAFF. The CDR3 region has the DNA TGCGCCAGCAGCTTGCCTGGGACAGGGGGCACTGAAGCTTTCTTT. Together with reference TRBV5-1 and TRBJ1-1, the CDR3 gives the full variable domain: KAGVTQTPRYLIKTRGQQVTLSCSPISGHRSVSWYQQTPGQGLQFLFEYFSETQRNKGNFPGRFSGRQFSNSRSEMNVSTLELGDSALYLCASSLPGTGGTEAFFGQGTRLTVV.

This clonotype appeared once. The chain recombines TRBV9 with TRBJ1-2; D call uncertain. CDR3 size: 15 residues. Between the trimmed V and J ends, which lost 0 bases and 2 bases, there was a span of 11 bases. Germline V gene sequence: CDR1 SGDLS, CDR2 YYNGEE. Here the CDR3 DNA reads TGTGCCAGCAGCGTAGGTCAAGGAGGGAACTATGGCTACACCTTC. Encoded protein: CASSVGQGGNYGYTF.

This clonotype was observed a handful of times. The chain couples TRBV7-9 to TRBJ2-5; D call uncertain. V lost 4 bases to trimming and J lost 5 bases, with 26 bases between them. The CDR3 covers 18 residues. CDR1 is SEHNR, CDR2 FQNEAQ, per germline (reference sequence). This chain's CDR3 is CASSWDTASIANVETQYF. Here the CDR3 DNA reads TGTGCCAGCAGCTGGGATACCGCCTCTATCGCCAACGTGGAGACCCAGTACTTC.

The rearrangement links TRBV9 to TRBJ1-2; D perhaps matches TRBD1 (6 bases). The CDR3 extends over 17 amino acids. Germline CDR1 is SGDLS and CDR2 is YYNGEE. The V gene lost 0 bases and the J gene lost 4 bases, with 19 bases spanning the gap. CDR3 nucleotides: TGTGCCAGCAGCGTAGGCTCGGGGGGCGAACTTGTCTATGGCTACACCTTC. Amino acids: CASSVGSGGELVYGYTF.

The CDR3, as DNA: TGTGCCAGCAGCTTCAGCCGGACAGGGGCGGGGGAGACCCAGTACTTC. This sequence encodes CASSFSRTGAGETQYF. V usage is TRBV9 and J usage is TRBJ2-5; TRBD1 agrees at 9 bases. The CDR3 has 16 residues. Germline V gene lookup returns CDR1 SGDLS and CDR2 YYNGEE. Trimming cost V 4 bases and J 5 bases; bases outside gene matches: 12. The entire variable domain, with the rest obtained from reference TRBV9 and TRBJ2-5, is as follows: DSGVTQTPKHLITATGQRVTLRCSPRSGDLSVYWYQQSLDQGLQFLIQYYNGEERAKGNILERFSAQQFPDLHSELNLSSLELGDSALYFCASSFSRTGAGETQYFGPGTRLLVL.

Only a few counts were recorded for this clonotype. The genes are TRBV7-9 and TRBJ2-5, with TRBD1 identical over 9 bases. This CDR3 is 15 amino acids long. V shed 3 bases and J 2 bases; nucleotides not matched to a gene: 4. Germline V gene sequence: CDR1 SEHNR, CDR2 FQNEAQ (reference sequence). CDR3 DNA sequence: TGTGCCAGCAGCTTTCCGACAGGGGGGCAAGAGACCCAGTACTTC. Amino acid sequence: CASSFPTGGQETQYF.

This chain links TRBV5-1 with TRBJ1-1; TRBD1 agrees at 7 bases. The CDR3 is made up of 14 amino acids. Germline CDR1 SGHRS, CDR2 YFSETQ. Germline trimming cut 0 bases from V and 5 bases from J; bases unmatched to any gene: 4. The CDR3, as DNA: TGCGCCAGCAGCTTGGCAGGGGGTGGGACTGAAGCTTTCTTT. Encoded protein: CASSLAGGGTEAFF. Supplemented by reference TRBV5-1 and TRBJ1-1, the full variable domain reads KAGVTQTPRYLIKTRGQQVTLSCSPISGHRSVSWYQQTPGQGLQFLFEYFSETQRNKGNFPGRFSGRQFSNSRSEMNVSTLELGDSALYLCASSLAGGGTEAFFGQGTRLTVV.

This chain links TRBV18 with TRBJ2-7; D is perhaps TRBD1 (6 bases). The ends were cut back, 3 bases at V and 1 base at J, with 13 bases in the middle. CDR1 is KGHSH and CDR2 is LQKENI in the germline V gene. This CDR3 comprises 15 residues. The CDR3 DNA reads TGTGCCAGCTCACCGACAGGTCAGATATCCTACGAGCAGTACTTC. Encoded protein: CASSPTGQISYEQYF.

The rearrangement joins TRBV20-1 to TRBJ2-7, with 7 bases lining up with TRBD2. CDR1 is DFQATT, CDR2 SNEGSKA, per germline (reference sequence). Trimming took 5 bases from V and 3 from J; bases not matched to a gene: 7. This CDR3 is built from 13 residues. The CDR3 spells CSAFAERDYEQYV. In DNA, the CDR3 is TGCAGTGCTTTCGCTGAGCGGGACTACGAGCAGTACGTC.

The chain uses TRBV6-6 and TRBJ1-5; unclear D gene. The CDR3 is 16 residues long. Trimming removed 6 bases at V and 3 bases at J, with 18 bases between. The V gene's germline CDR1 is MNHNY and CDR2 SVGAGI (reference sequence). The DNA of the CDR3 is TGTGCCAGCAGCCTATGGGCAGTGGGGTCCAATCAGCCCCAGCATTTT. Translating gives CASSLWAVGSNQPQHF.

In its sample, this clonotype was seen many times. The rearrangement uses TRBV4-3 and TRBJ2-2; D unresolved. The germline V gene encodes CDR1 LGHNA and CDR2 YSLEER. The CDR3 spans 16 residues. The V end was cut by 0 bases, the J end by 6 bases, with 14 bases between. The CDR3 region is CASSQEGVGGAGELFF. CDR3 nucleotides: TGCGCCAGCAGCCAAGAAGGCGTCGGTGGGGCCGGGGAGCTGTTTTTT.